These 9 T cell receptor beta chains share one sample of origin, sequenced in a study of spatial heterogeneity in lung cancer. From the 5' RACE reads, TCRdb called clonotypes with MiXCR, one entry per CDR3 protein. The table shows about 80,000 distinct CDR3 sequences, with 8% occurring only once. Time point described: sample taken at primary tumor resection. The input for sequencing was PBMCs, taken at surgery. The receptors were sampled from a male donor with early-stage non-small cell lung cancer.

The table lists this clonotype with a few counts. V gene TRBV7-2 combines with J gene TRBJ2-7; 8 nucleotides agree with TRBD1. Germline V gene lookup returns CDR1 SGHTA and CDR2 FQGNSA. The CDR3 sequence is 15 residues long. The trim removed 3 bases at V and 4 bases at J, leaving 8 bases unmatched. The CDR3 nucleotides are TGTGCCAGCAGCTTTTCAGGGGGCCCCGAGTACGAGCAGTACTTC. Translating gives CASSFSGGPEYEQYF.

This chain uses TRBV11-3 with TRBJ2-7; D gene ambiguous. Germline lookup yields CDR1 SGHNT and CDR2 YENEEA. The ends were cut back, 3 bases at V and 4 bases at J, with 13 bases in the middle. There are 14 residues in the CDR3. The CDR3 region has the DNA TGTGCCAGCAGCTTCAATGACGGAACATACGAGCAGTACTTC. Translating gives CASSFNDGTYEQYF.

The DNA of the CDR3 is TGTGCCAGCAGTCCACAACGGGGACAGACCTACGAGCAGTACTTC. It specifies CASSPQRGQTYEQYF. The rearrangement uses TRBV6-5 and TRBJ2-7; 7 nucleotides align to TRBD1. Germline trimming cut 5 bases from V and 2 bases from J; bases unmatched to any gene: 9. CDR1 is MNHEY, CDR2 SVGAGI, per germline. The CDR3 runs to 15 residues.

This clonotype appeared many times. This chain links TRBV20-1 with TRBJ2-1, with D uncertain. This CDR3 spans 15 amino acids. The germline V gene has CDR1 DFQATT and CDR2 SNEGSKA (reference sequence). Trimming stripped 4 bases from V and 0 bases from J, with 13 bases between. CDR3 coding DNA: TGCAGTGCTACCACCTTTAGTCTCTCCTACAATGAGCAGTTCTTC. Its protein product is CSATTFSLSYNEQFF.

J is TRBJ2-1 and V is TRBV7-9; 8 positions agree with TRBD2. The trim removed 7 bases at V and 0 bases at J, leaving 14 bases unmatched. The CDR3 covers 18 residues. In germline, CDR1 is SEHNR, CDR2 FQNEAQ (reference sequence). The CDR3 DNA sequence: TGTGCCAGCACCCCTCGTGGGAGTCTAGCGGGCTCCTACAATGAGCAGTTCTTC. This codes for CASTPRGSLAGSYNEQFF.

This clonotype was observed a handful of times. V gene TRBV27 combines with J gene TRBJ1-1; D remains unclear. CDR1 MNHEY and CDR2 SMNVEV come from the germline V gene (reference sequence). V lost 0 bases to trimming and J lost 1 base, with 9 bases between them. The CDR3 consists of 15 residues. The CDR3 nucleotides are TGTGCCAGCAGTTTATCGCTCAGAAGGAACACTGAAGCTTTCTTT. Translated: CASSLSLRRNTEAFF.

This clonotype was observed many times. The chain links TRBV7-2 to TRBJ2-1; no clear D. CDR3 length: 14 amino acids. V was pared by 0 bases and J by 4 bases, with 7 bases between. Germline V gene sequence: CDR1 SGHTA, CDR2 FQGNSA. CDR3 amino acids: CASSLAGMYNEQFF. In DNA form, the CDR3 reads TGTGCCAGCAGCTTAGCGGGCATGTACAATGAGCAGTTCTTC.

This clonotype was recorded many times. CDR3 loop: CSAATGTGGPSPLHF. In DNA, the CDR3 is TGCAGTGCAGCTACCGGGACAGGGGGTCCTTCACCCCTCCACTTT. The V and J genes are TRBV20-1 and TRBJ1-6; 11 bases line up with TRBD1. CDR3 length: 15 amino acids. In germline, CDR1 is DFQATT, CDR2 SNEGSKA (reference sequence). V was pared by 6 bases and J by 9 bases, with 10 bases of the junction left unmatched.

This clonotype counts as medium-sized. V gene TRBV29-1 combines with J gene TRBJ1-1; tentatively, D is TRBD1 (6 bases). Per the germline V gene, CDR1 is SQVTM and CDR2 is ANQGSEA. V lost 5 bases, J lost 5 bases, and 12 bases lay in between. This CDR3 contains 12 residues. The CDR3 nucleotides are TGCAGCGTTTCACAGGGTCATACTGAAGCTTTCTTT. It translates to CSVSQGHTEAFF.